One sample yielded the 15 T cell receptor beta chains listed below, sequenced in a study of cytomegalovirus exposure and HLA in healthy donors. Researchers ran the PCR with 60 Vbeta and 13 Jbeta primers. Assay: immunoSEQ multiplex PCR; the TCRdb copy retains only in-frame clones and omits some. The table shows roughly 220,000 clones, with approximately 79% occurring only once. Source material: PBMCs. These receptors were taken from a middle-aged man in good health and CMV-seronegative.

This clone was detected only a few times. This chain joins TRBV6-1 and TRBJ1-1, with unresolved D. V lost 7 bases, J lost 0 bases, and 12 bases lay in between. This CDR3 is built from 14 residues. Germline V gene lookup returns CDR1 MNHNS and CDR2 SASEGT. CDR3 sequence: CASNVGSLNTEAFF. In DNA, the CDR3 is TGTGCCAGCAATGTGGGCAGCTTGAACACTGAAGCTTTCTTT.

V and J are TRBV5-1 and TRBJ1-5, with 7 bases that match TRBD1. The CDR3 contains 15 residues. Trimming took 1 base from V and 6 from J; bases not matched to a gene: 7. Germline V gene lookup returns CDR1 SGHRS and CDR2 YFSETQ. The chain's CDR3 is CASSLIGQGGQPQHF. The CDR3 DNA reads TGCGCCAGCAGCTTGATAGGCCAGGGGGGTCAGCCCCAGCATTTT.

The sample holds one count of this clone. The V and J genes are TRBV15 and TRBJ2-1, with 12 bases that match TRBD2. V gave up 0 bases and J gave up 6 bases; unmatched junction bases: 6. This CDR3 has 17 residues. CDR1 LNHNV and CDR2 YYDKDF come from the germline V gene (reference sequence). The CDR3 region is CATSRDLAGGPRNEQFF. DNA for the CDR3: TGTGCCACCAGCAGAGACCTAGCGGGAGGGCCTCGCAATGAGCAGTTCTTC.

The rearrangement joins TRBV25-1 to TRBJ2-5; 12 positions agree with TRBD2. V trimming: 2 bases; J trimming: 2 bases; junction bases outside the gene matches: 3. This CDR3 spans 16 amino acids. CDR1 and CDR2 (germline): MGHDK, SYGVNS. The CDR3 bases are TGTGCCAGCAGTGAAGGGACTAGCGGGCATCAAGAGACCCAGTACTTC. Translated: CASSEGTSGHQETQYF.

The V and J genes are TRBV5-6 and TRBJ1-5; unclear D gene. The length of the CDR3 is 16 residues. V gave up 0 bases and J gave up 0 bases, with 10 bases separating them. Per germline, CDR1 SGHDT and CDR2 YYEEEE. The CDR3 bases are TGTGCCAGCAGCTTGGCCGCGACATATAGCAATCAGCCCCAGCATTTT. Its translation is CASSLAATYSNQPQHF.

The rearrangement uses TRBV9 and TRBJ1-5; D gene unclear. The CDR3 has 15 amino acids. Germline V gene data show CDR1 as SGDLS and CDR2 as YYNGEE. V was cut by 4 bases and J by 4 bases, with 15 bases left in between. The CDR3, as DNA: TGTGCCAGCAGCCCTTACAGCCTTGATAATCAGCCCCAGCATTTT. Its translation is CASSPYSLDNQPQHF.

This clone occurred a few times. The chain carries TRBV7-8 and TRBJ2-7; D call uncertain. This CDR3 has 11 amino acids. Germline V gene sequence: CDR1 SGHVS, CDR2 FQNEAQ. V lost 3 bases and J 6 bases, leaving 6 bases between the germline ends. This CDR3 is CASSFVGEQYF. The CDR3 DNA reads TGTGCCAGCAGCTTCGTCGGCGAGCAGTACTTC. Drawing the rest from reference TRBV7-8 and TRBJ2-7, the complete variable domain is GAGVSQSPRYKVAKRGQDVALRCDPISGHVSLFWYQQALGQGPEFLTYFQNEAQLDKSGLPSDRFFAERPEGSVSTLKIQRTQQEDSAVYLCASSFVGEQYFGPGTRLTVT.

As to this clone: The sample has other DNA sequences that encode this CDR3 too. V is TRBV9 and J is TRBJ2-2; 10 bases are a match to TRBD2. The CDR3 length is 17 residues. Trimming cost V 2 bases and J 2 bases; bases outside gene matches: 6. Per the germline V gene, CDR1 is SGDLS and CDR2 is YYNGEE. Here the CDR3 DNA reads TGTGCCAGCAGCGTGCCAGCGGGAGGGCCAAACACCGGGGAGCTGTTTTTT. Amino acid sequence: CASSVPAGGPNTGELFF.

CDR3 region: CASSLVLATQYF. The CDR3, as DNA: TGTGCCAGCAGCTTAGTGCTGGCGACCCAGTACTTC. The J gene is TRBJ2-5, the V gene TRBV7-9, with no clear D. The CDR3 length is 12 residues. Trimming took off 1 base at V and 7 bases at J, with 7 bases between the two ends. From germline, CDR1 is SEHNR and CDR2 FQNEAQ (reference sequence). Full variable domain (rest looked up from reference TRBV7-9 and TRBJ2-5): DTGVSQNPRHKITKRGQNVTFRCDPISEHNRLYWYRQTLGQGPEFLTYFQNEAQLEKSRLLSDRFSAERPKGSFSTLEIQRTEQGDSAMYLCASSLVLATQYFGPGTRLLVL.

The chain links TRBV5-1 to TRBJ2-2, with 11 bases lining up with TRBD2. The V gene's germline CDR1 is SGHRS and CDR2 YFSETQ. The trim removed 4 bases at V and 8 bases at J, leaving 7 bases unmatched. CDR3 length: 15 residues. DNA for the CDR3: TGCGCCAGCAGCCTTAGCGGGGGGGCTGAAGGGGAGCTGTTTTTT. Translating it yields CASSLSGGAEGELFF.

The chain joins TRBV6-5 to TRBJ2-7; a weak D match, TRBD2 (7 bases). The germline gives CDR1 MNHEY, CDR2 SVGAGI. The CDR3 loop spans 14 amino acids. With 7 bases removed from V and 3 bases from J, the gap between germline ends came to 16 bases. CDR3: CASTSSGGYYEQYF. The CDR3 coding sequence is TGTGCCAGCACCTCCTCGGGGGGCTACTACGAGCAGTACTTC.

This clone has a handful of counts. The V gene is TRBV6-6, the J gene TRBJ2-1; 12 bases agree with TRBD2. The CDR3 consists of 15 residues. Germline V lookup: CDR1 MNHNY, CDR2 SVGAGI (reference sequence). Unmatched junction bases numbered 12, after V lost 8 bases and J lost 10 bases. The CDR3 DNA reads TGTGCCAGCTATTCCGGGACTAGCGGGTCCCTGGAGCAGTTCTTC. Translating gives CASYSGTSGSLEQFF.

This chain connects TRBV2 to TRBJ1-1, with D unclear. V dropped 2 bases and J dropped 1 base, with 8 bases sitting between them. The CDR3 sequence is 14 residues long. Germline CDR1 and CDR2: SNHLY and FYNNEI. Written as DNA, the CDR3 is TGTGCCAGCAGTGAAAGCCGGTCGAACACTGAAGCTTTCTTT. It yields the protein CASSESRSNTEAFF.

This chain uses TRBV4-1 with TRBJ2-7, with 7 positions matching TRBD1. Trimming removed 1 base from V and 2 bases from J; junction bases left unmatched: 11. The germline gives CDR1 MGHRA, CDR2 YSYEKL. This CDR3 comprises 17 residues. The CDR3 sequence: CASSQGAQRQGTYEQYF. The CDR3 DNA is TGCGCCAGCAGCCAAGGGGCGCAACGACAGGGAACCTACGAGCAGTACTTC.

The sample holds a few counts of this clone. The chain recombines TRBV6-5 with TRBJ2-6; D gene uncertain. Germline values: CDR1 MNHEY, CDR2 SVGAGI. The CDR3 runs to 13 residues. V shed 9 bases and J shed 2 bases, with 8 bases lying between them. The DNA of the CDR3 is TGTGCCAGTACAGAGACTGGGGCCAACGTCCTGACTTTC. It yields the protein CASTETGANVLTF.